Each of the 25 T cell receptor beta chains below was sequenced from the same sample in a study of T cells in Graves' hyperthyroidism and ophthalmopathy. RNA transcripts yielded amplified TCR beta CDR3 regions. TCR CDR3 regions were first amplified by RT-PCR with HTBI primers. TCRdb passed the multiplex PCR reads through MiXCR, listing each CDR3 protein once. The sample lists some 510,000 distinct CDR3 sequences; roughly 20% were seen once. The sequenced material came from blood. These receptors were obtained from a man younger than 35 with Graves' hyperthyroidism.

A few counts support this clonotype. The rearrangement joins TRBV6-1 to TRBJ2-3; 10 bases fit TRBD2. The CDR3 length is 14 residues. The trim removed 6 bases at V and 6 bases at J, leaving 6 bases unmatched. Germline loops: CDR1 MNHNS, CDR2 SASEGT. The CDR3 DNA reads TGTGCCAGCAGGAGGACTAGCGGCGTTGATACGCAGTATTTT. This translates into CASRRTSGVDTQYF.

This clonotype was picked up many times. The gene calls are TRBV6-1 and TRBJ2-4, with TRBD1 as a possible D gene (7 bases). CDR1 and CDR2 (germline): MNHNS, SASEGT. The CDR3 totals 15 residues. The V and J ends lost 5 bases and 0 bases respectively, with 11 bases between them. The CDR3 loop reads CASSRQGLAKNIQYF. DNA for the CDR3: TGTGCCAGCAGTCGACAGGGACTAGCCAAAAACATTCAGTACTTC.

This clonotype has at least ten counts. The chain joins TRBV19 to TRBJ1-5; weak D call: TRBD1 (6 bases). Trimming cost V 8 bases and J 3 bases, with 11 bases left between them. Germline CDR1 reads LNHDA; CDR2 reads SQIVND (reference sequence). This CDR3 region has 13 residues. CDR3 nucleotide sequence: TGTGCCAGTCGCAGGGGAAACAATCAGCCCCAGCATTTT. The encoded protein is CASRRGNNQPQHF.

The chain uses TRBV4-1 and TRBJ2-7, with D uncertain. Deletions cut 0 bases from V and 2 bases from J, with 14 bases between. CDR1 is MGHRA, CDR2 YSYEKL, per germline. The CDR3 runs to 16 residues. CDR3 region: CASSQDPRQRPYEQYF. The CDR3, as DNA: TGCGCCAGCAGCCAAGACCCCCGGCAGCGCCCCTACGAGCAGTACTTC.

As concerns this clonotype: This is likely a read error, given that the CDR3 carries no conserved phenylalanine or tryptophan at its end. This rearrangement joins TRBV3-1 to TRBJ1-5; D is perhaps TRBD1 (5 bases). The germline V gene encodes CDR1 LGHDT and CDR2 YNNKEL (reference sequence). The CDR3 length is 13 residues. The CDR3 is CASCQDGAGPQHV. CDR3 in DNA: TGTGCCAGCTGCCAAGATGGGGCGGGGCCCCAGCATGTT.

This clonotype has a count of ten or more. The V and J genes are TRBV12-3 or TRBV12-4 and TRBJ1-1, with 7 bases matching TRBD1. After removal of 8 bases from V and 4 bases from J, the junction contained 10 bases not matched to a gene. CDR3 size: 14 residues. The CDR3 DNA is TGTGCCAGCGGCGCCCCACAGGGGAGCACTGAAGCTTTCTTT. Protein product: CASGAPQGSTEAFF.

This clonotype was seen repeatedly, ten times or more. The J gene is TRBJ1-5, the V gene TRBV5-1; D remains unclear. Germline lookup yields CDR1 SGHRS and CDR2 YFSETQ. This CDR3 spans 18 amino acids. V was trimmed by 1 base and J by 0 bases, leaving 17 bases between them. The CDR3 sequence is CASSLQRSPTPSNQPQHF. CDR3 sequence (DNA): TGCGCCAGCAGCTTGCAACGGTCCCCGACCCCTAGCAATCAGCCCCAGCATTTT.

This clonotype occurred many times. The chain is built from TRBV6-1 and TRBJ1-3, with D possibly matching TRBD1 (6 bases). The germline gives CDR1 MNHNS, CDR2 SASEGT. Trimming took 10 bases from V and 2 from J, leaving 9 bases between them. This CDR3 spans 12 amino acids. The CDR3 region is CATGQPGNTIYF. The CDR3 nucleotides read TGTGCCACAGGACAGCCTGGAAACACCATATATTTT.

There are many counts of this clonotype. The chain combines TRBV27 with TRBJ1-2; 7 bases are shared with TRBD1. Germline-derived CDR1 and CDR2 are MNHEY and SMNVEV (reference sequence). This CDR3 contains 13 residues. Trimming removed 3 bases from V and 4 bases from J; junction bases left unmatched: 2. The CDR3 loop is CASSLTGFYGYTF. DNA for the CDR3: TGTGCCAGCAGTTTGACAGGGTTCTATGGCTACACCTTC.

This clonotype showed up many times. CDR3 nucleotide sequence: TGCAGTGCTAGTGTGCGGGACAGCCTCTCTGGCTACACCTTC. Translated: CSASVRDSLSGYTF. The chain is built from TRBV20-1 and TRBJ1-2; 7 nucleotides line up with TRBD1. This CDR3 region has 14 residues. The V gene's germline CDR1 is DFQATT and CDR2 SNEGSKA (reference sequence). The V and J ends lost 3 bases and 7 bases, in that order; junction bases with no gene match: 11.

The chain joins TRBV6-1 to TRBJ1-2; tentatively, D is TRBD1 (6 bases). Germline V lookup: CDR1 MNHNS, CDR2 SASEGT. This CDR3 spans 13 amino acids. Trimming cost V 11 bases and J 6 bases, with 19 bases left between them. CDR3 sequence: CAGNPRGQDGYTF. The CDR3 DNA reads TGTGCCGGGAACCCTCGGGGGCAGGATGGCTACACCTTC.

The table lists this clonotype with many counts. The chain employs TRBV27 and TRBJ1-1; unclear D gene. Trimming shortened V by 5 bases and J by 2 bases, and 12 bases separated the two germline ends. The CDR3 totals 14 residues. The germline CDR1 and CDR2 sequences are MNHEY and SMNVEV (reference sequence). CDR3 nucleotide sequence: TGTGCCAGCAGTGCCGCACTGGGTAACACTGAAGCTTTCTTT. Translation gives CASSAALGNTEAFF.

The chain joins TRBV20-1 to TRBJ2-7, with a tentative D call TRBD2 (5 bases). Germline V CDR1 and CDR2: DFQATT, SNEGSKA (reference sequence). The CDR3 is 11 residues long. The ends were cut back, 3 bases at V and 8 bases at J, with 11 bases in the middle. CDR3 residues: CSARGDNQQYF. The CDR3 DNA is TGCAGTGCTAGGGGAGATAACCAGCAGTACTTC.

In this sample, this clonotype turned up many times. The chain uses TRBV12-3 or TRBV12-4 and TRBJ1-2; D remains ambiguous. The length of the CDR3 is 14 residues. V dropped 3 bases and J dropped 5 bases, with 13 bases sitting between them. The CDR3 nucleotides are TGTGCCAGCAGTTTCTCTGCGGGCAGTTATGGCTACACCTTC. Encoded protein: CASSFSAGSYGYTF.

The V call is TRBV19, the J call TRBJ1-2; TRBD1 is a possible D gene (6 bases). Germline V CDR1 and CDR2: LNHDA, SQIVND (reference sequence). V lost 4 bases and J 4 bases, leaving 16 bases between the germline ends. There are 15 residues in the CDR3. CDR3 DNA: TGTGCCAGTAGTAGCCTCCCACAGGGCGGCTATGGCTACACCTTC. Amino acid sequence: CASSSLPQGGYGYTF.

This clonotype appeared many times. The CDR3 sequence is CASSIAPRRPQHF. Here the CDR3 DNA reads TGTGCCAGTAGTATAGCCCCCAGGAGGCCCCAGCATTTT. V and J are TRBV19 and TRBJ1-5, with D unresolved. The ends were cut back, 1 base at V and 9 bases at J, with 10 bases in the middle. The CDR3 has 13 residues. Germline loops: CDR1 LNHDA, CDR2 SQIVND (reference sequence).

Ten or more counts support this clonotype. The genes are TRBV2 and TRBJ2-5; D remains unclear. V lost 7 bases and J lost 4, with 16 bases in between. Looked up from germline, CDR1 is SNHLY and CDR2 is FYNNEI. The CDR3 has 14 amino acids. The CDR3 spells CASIRRLPLETQYF. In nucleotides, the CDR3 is TGTGCCAGCATTAGGCGGTTGCCTCTAGAGACCCAGTACTTC.

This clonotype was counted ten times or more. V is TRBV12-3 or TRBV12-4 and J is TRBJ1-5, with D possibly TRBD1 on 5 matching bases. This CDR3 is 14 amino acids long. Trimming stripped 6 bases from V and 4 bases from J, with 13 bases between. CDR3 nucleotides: TGTGCCAGCAGCTTCGGACAATTTAATCAGCCCCAGCATTTT. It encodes CASSFGQFNQPQHF.

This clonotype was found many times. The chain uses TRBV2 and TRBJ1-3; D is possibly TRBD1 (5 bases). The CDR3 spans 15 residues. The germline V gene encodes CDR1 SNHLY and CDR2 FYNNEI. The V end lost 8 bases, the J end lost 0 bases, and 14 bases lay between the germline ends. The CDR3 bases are TGTGCCAGCTCCCGGGACCCTAGCTCTGGAAACACCATATATTTT. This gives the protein CASSRDPSSGNTIYF.

The CDR3 spells CASSLVGGSWYF. The DNA for the CDR3 is TGTGCCAGCAGCTTAGTGGGGGGCTCTTGGTACTTC. The V gene is TRBV11-2, the J gene TRBJ2-7, with D perhaps being TRBD1 or TRBD2 (6 bases each). Trimming removed 1 base at V and 12 bases at J, with 13 bases between. CDR1 is SGHAT and CDR2 is FQNNGV in the germline V gene. The CDR3 totals 12 residues.

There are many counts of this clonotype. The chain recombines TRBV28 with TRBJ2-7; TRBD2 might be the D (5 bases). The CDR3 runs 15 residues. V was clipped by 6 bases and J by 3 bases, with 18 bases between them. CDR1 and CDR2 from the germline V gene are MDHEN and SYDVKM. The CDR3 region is CASRRLRNAGYEQYF. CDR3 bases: TGTGCCAGCAGACGCCTAAGGAATGCGGGCTACGAGCAGTACTTC.

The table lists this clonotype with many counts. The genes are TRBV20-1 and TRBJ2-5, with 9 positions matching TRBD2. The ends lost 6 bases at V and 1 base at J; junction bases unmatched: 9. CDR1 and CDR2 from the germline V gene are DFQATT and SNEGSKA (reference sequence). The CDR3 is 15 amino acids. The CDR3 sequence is CSARKSGGFQETQYF. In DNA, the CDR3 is TGCAGTGCCCGCAAAAGCGGGGGGTTCCAAGAGACCCAGTACTTC.

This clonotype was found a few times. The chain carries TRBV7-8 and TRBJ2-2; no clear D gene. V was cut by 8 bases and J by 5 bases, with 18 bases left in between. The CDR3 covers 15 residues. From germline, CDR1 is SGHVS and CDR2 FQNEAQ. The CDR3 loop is CASHGRTDWTGELFF. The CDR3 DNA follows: TGTGCCAGCCATGGCCGTACCGATTGGACCGGGGAGCTGTTTTTT. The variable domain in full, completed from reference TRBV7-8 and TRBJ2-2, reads GAGVSQSPRYKVAKRGQDVALRCDPISGHVSLFWYQQALGQGPEFLTYFQNEAQLDKSGLPSDRFFAERPEGSVSTLKIQRTQQEDSAVYLCASHGRTDWTGELFFGEGSRLTVL.

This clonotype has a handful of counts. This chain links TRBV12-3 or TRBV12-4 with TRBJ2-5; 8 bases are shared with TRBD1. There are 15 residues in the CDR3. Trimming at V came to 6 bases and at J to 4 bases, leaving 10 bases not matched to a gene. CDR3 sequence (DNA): TGTGCCAGCAGCCTAGACCCCGGACAGGGAGAGACCCAGTACTTC. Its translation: CASSLDPGQGETQYF.

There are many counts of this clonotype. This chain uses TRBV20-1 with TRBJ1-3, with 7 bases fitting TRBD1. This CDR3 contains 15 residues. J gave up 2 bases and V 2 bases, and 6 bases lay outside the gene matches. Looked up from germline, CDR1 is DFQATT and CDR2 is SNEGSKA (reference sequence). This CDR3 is CSARNRGLAGNTIYF. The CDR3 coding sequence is TGCAGTGCTAGAAACAGGGGTTTAGCTGGAAACACCATATATTTT.